The following is a TCR beta chain sequence with its context. Germline V gene sequence: CDR1 GTSNPN, CDR2 SVGIG (reference sequence). The CDR3 runs to 15 residues. J was trimmed by 6 bases and V by 3 bases; bases with no gene match: 10. These data are taken from a study of blood T cell repertoires in COVID-19. Study as a whole: The analysed material was cDNA or gDNA that came from T cells, B-cell-depleted T cells, or PBMCs.

Only in-frame clones appear in the TCRdb table, and some are missing; sequencing was by immunoSEQ multiplex PCR. The sample yields some 150,000 clones, 81% seen once. Sequenced: peripheral blood. The clonotype comes from a woman aged 55-69 years with active or convalescent COVID-19. The genes are TRBV30 and TRBJ1-2; the match to TRBD1 covers 10 bases. The CDR3 protein is CAWSLRRTGGNGYTF. For the CDR3, the DNA is TGTGCCTGGAGCCTAAGACGGACAGGGGGTAATGGCTACACCTTC.